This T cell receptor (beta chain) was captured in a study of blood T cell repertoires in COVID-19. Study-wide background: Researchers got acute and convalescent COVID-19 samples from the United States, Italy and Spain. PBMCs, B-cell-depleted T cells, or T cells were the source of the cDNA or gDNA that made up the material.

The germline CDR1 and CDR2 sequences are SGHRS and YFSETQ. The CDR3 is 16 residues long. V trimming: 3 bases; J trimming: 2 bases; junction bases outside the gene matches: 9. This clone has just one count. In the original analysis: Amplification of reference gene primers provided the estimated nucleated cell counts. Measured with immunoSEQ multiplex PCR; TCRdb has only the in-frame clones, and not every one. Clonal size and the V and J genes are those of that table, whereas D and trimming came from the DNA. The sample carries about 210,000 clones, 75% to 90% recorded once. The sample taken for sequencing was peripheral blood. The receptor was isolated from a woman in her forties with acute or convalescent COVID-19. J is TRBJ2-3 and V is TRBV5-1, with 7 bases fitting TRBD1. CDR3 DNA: TGCGCCAGCAGCTGGGGGACAGTGGCTACCACAGATACGCAGTATTTT. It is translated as CASSWGTVATTDTQYF.